This T cell receptor (beta chain) was sequenced during a study of cytomegalovirus exposure and HLA in healthy donors. Study conclusions and caveats: HLA allele associations emerged for about 16,000 TCR beta sequences in a later analysis, at 0.05 false discovery rate. The authors judged a highly shared variant cluster likely a sequencing artifact.

As to this clone: Its antigen is unknown.

Looked up from germline, CDR1 is MNHNS and CDR2 is SASEGT. V was clipped by 7 bases and J by 13 bases, with 23 bases between them. The CDR3 sequence is 15 residues long. PCR primers comprised 60 Vbeta and 13 Jbeta primers. In the authors' methods: In a later analysis, the count reached 82 million or so unique TCR beta chains, with around 11 million shared. Assay: immunoSEQ multiplex PCR; the TCRdb copy retains only in-frame clones and omits some. V, J and clone size are those of that table, while D and trimming were read from the DNA. The sample lists 200,000 to 250,000 clones, over 65% occurring once.

This rearrangement joins TRBV6-1 to TRBJ1-6; D may be TRBD1 (6 bases). This TCR was sampled from a man younger than 35 in good health and CMV-seronegative. The sequencing sample was made of PBMCs. The CDR3 bases are TGTGCCAGCATTAAAGGCACTGCAGGGGTTACGCCCCTCCACTTT. Translating it yields CASIKGTAGVTPLHF.